The rows below give T cell receptor beta chains drawn from one sample of a study of shared clonotypes between healthy human individuals. TCRdb's copy holds only in-frame clones and misses some; the assay was immunoSEQ multiplex PCR. The sample contains hundreds of thousands of clones, 95% to 97% of which appear only once. The sequenced material came from memory CD8+ T cells sorted from blood. These receptors were taken from a man under 40 in good health. The CDR3 runs from the conserved cysteine through the conserved F or W. D genes are given only for firm matches. The size entry is marked missing in some rows and otherwise reads once, few, many or a size class.

CDR3aa,CDR3nt,v_gene,d_gene,abundance,j_gene
CASRLAGVWYEQYF,TGTGCCAGCAGGCTAGCGGGAGTGTGGTACGAGCAGTACTTC,TRBV28,TRBD2,.,TRBJ2-7
CASSLSRHRTDTQYF,TGTGCCAGCAGCTTAAGCCGACACCGCACAGATACGCAGTATTTT,TRBV7-9,.,.,TRBJ2-3
CASSLNMELFF,TGCGCCAGCAGCTTGAATATGGAGCTGTTTTTT,TRBV5-1,.,.,TRBJ2-2
CASSLIETAKWTSGLIYEQYF,TGTGCCAGCAGTTTAATTGAGACGGCAAAGTGGACTAGCGGCCTGATCTACGAGCAGTACTTC,TRBV28,TRBD2,.,TRBJ2-7
CASSAPGTGVTGELFF,TGTGCCAGCAGCGCTCCAGGGACAGGGGTTACCGGGGAGCTGTTTTTT,TRBV9,TRBD1,.,TRBJ2-2
CASRTLLAGGPNEQFF,TGTGCCAGTAGAACCCTACTAGCGGGAGGGCCAAATGAGCAGTTCTTC,TRBV19,TRBD2,.,TRBJ2-1
CASSPPGGYEQYF,TGTGCCAGCTCACCACCAGGAGGCTACGAGCAGTACTTC,TRBV18,.,.,TRBJ2-7
CASSSGPVLNQPQHF,TGTGCCAGCAGTTCAGGACCCGTCCTCAATCAGCCCCAGCATTTT,TRBV6-5,.,.,TRBJ1-5
CASSFRGNEQFF,TGTGCCAGCAGTTTCAGGGGCAATGAGCAGTTCTTC,TRBV28,.,few,TRBJ2-1
CASSAGGTEAFF,TGTGCCAGCAGCGCAGGGGGCACTGAAGCTTTCTTT,TRBV9,TRBD1,.,TRBJ1-1
CASSVAASGFSSYNEQFF,TGTGCCAGCAGCGTAGCGGCTAGCGGGTTTAGCTCCTACAATGAGCAGTTCTTC,TRBV9,TRBD2,.,TRBJ2-1
CASSPLEGGPDTQYF,TGTGCCAGCAGCCCCCTTGAGGGAGGGCCAGATACGCAGTATTTT,TRBV7-3,TRBD2,.,TRBJ2-3
CASSPRIAGAYEQYF,TGTGCCAGCAGCCCGCGTATAGCGGGTGCCTACGAGCAGTACTTC,TRBV9,TRBD2,.,TRBJ2-7
CASSFRGGLRTDTQYF,TGCGCCAGCAGCTTTAGGGGGGGCCTACGCACAGATACGCAGTATTTT,TRBV5-1,.,.,TRBJ2-3
CASSVGGNTQYF,TGTGCCAGCAGCGTAGGGGGGAATACGCAGTATTTT,TRBV9,.,.,TRBJ2-3
CASSGSGGYQETQYF,TGTGCCAGCAGCGGTAGCGGGGGGTACCAAGAGACCCAGTACTTC,TRBV9,TRBD2,.,TRBJ2-5
CASSPVTGGASEQYF,TGTGCCAGCTCACCAGTGACAGGGGGGGCATCCGAGCAGTACTTC,TRBV18,TRBD1,.,TRBJ2-7
CASSFQGEQYF,TGTGCCAGCAGCTTTCAGGGGGAGCAGTACTTC,TRBV5-6,.,.,TRBJ2-7
CASSLRRINQPQHF,TGTGCCAGCAGCTTGCGACGTATCAATCAGCCCCAGCATTTT,TRBV5-6,.,.,TRBJ1-5
CASSQAKGSYEQYF,TGCGCCAGCAGCCAAGCGAAAGGGAGCTACGAGCAGTACTTC,TRBV4-1,.,.,TRBJ2-7
CASSGLADNEQFF,TGTGCCAGCAGCGGACTAGCGGACAATGAGCAGTTCTTC,TRBV9,TRBD2,.,TRBJ2-1
CASSSPLWQRESNEQFF,TGTGCCAGCAGCTCGCCGTTATGGCAGCGGGAGAGCAATGAGCAGTTCTTC,TRBV5-4,TRBD2,.,TRBJ2-1
CASSPAGGPEETQYF,TGTGCCAGCTCACCAGCGGGAGGGCCAGAAGAGACCCAGTACTTC,TRBV18,TRBD2,.,TRBJ2-5
CASSRDNYEQYF,TGCGCCAGCAGCCGGGACAACTACGAGCAGTACTTC,TRBV5-1,.,few,TRBJ2-7
CASSLGVEQFF,TGTGCCAGCAGCTTGGGTGTGGAGCAGTTCTTC,TRBV5-6,.,.,TRBJ2-1
CASSFRQNTEAFF,TGTGCCAGCAGCTTTAGGCAGAACACTGAAGCTTTCTTT,TRBV11-2,.,.,TRBJ1-1
CASSFPSGRARGEQYF,TGTGCCAGCAGTTTTCCTAGCGGGAGGGCCAGGGGCGAGCAGTACTTC,TRBV28,TRBD2,.,TRBJ2-7
CAWSVTRAQPQHF,TGTGCCTGGAGTGTAACCCGGGCACAGCCCCAGCATTTT,TRBV30,.,.,TRBJ1-5
CAFSIRGRAGDEQYF,TGTGCCTTTTCGATACGCGGGAGGGCCGGGGACGAGCAGTACTTC,TRBV30,TRBD2,once,TRBJ2-7
CASSFSGQRTGELFF,TGTGCCAGCAGCTTTAGCGGCCAGCGCACCGGGGAGCTGTTTTTT,TRBV5-4,.,.,TRBJ2-2
CASSYSWGSSYEQYF,TGTGCCAGCAGTTACTCTTGGGGGTCTTCCTACGAGCAGTACTTC,TRBV6-6,.,.,TRBJ2-7
CASSPRTSGRARETQYF,TGTGCCAGCAGCCCACGGACTAGCGGGAGGGCCCGAGAGACCCAATACTTC,TRBV7-2,TRBD2,.,TRBJ2-5
CASSEAGILRWQYF,TGTGCCAGCAGTGAAGCCGGGATCCTCCGTTGGCAGTACTTC,TRBV6-1,.,.,TRBJ2-7
CASGGGSYEQYF,TGTGCCAGCGGCGGGGGGTCCTACGAGCAGTACTTC,TRBV28,TRBD2,.,TRBJ2-7
CASSLVLANNEQFF,TGTGCCAGCAGCTTAGTACTAGCCAACAATGAGCAGTTCTTC,TRBV7-2,.,.,TRBJ2-1
CASSLDLGEQFF,TGCGCCAGCAGCTTGGACCTGGGTGAGCAGTTCTTC,TRBV5-1,.,.,TRBJ2-1
CASSYSAVTGGEQFF,TGTGCCAGCAGTTACAGCGCGGTCACCGGGGGCGAGCAGTTCTTC,TRBV6-5,.,.,TRBJ2-1
CAWSVPGTKKTGPDF,TGTGCCTGGAGTGTACCCGGCACAAAAAAAACGGGGCCAGACTTC,TRBV30,.,.,TRBJ2-7
CASREQGAVETQYF,TGTGCCAGCAGGGAACAGGGGGCGGTTGAGACCCAGTACTTC,TRBV6-9,TRBD1,once,TRBJ2-5
CASSIKKNTEAFF,TGTGCCAGTAGTATCAAGAAGAACACTGAAGCTTTCTTT,TRBV19,.,.,TRBJ1-1
CASRATSGRNEQFF,TGTGCCAGCAGGGCGACTAGCGGGAGAAATGAGCAGTTCTTC,TRBV6-5,TRBD2,.,TRBJ2-1
CASSRLAGVNTDTQYF,TGCGCCAGCAGTAGACTAGCGGGAGTGAACACAGATACGCAGTATTTT,TRBV10-1,TRBD2,.,TRBJ2-3
CASSPTEGEQFF,TGTGCCAGCTCACCAACGGAGGGTGAGCAGTTCTTC,TRBV18,.,.,TRBJ2-1
CATSTKGEQYF,TGTGCCACCAGTACGAAGGGCGAGCAGTACTTC,TRBV15,.,.,TRBJ2-7
CASSQDATPTYEQYF,TGCGCCAGCAGCCAAGATGCAACACCTACCTACGAGCAGTACTTC,TRBV4-1,.,.,TRBJ2-7